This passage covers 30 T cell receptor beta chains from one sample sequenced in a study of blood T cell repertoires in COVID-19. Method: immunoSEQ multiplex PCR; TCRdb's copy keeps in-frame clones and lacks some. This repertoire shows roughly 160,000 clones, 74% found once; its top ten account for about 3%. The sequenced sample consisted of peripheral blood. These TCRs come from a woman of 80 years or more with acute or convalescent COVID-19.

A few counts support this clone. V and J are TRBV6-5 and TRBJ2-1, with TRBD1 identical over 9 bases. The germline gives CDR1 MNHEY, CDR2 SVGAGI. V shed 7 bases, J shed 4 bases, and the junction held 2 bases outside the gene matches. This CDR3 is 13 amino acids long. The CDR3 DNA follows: TGTGCCAGCAAAGGGACAGGGTACAATGAGCAGTTCTTC. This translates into CASKGTGYNEQFF.

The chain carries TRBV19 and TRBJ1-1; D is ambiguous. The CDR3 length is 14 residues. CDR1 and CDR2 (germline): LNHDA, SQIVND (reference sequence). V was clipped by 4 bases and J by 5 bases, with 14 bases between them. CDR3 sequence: CASSTPIFGTEAFF. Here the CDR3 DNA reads TGTGCCAGTAGTACGCCCATTTTCGGGACTGAAGCTTTCTTT.

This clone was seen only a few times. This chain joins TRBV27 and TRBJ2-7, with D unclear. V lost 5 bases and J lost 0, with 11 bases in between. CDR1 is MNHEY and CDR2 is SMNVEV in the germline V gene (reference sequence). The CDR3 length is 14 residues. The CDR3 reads CASSETPSSYEQYF. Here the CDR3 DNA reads TGTGCCAGCAGTGAGACACCCAGCTCCTACGAGCAGTACTTC.

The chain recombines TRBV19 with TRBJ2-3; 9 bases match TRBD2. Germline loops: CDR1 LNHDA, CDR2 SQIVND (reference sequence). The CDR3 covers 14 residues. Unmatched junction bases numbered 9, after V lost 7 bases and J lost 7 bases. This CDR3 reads CASTSGINSYTQYF. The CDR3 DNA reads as TGTGCCAGTACTAGCGGGATTAATTCCTATACGCAGTATTTT. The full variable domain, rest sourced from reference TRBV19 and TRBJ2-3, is DGGITQSPKYLFRKEGQNVTLSCEQNLNHDAMYWYRQDPGQGLRLIYYSQIVNDFQKGDIAEGYSVSREKKESFPLTVTSAQKNPTAFYLCASTSGINSYTQYFGPGTRLTVL.

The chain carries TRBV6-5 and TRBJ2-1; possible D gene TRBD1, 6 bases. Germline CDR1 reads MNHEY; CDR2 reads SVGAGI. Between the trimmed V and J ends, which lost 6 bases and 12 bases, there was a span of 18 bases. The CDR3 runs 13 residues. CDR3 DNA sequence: TGTGCCAGCAGCTTGGACAGCCATAAGGGGCAGTTCTTC. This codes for CASSLDSHKGQFF.

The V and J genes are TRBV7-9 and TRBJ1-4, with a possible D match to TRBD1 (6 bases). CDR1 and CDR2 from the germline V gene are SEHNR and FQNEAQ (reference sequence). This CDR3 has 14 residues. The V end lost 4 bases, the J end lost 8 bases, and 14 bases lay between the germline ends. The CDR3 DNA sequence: TGTGCCAGCAGCTCAACAGGGTTAGGCGAAAAACTGTTTTTT. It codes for CASSSTGLGEKLFF. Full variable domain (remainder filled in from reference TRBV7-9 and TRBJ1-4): DTGVSQNPRHKITKRGQNVTFRCDPISEHNRLYWYRQTLGQGPEFLTYFQNEAQLEKSRLLSDRFSAERPKGSFSTLEIQRTEQGDSAMYLCASSSTGLGEKLFFGSGTQLSVL.

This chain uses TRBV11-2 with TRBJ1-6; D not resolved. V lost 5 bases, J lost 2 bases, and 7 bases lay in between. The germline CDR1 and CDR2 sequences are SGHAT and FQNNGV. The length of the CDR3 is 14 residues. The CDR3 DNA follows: TGTGCCAGCAGCCCAAATGCCTATAATTCACCCCTCCACTTT. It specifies CASSPNAYNSPLHF.

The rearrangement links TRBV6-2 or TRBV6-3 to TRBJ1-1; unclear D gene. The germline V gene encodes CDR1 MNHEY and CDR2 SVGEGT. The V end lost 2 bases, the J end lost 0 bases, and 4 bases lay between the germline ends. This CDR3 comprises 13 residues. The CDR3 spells CASSYSMNTEAFF. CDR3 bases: TGTGCCAGCAGTTACAGCATGAACACTGAAGCTTTCTTT.

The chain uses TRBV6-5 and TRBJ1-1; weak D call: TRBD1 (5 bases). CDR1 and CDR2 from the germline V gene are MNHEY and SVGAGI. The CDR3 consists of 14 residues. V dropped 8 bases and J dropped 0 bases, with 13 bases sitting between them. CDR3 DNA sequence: TGTGCCAGCGGAAGGGGCCCGATGAACACTGAAGCTTTCTTT. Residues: CASGRGPMNTEAFF.

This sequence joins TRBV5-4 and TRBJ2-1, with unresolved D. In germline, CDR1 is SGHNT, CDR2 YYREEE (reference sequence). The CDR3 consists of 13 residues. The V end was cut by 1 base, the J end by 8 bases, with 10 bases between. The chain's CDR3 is CASSLWATDEQFF. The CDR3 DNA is TGTGCCAGCAGCTTGTGGGCGACGGATGAGCAGTTCTTC.

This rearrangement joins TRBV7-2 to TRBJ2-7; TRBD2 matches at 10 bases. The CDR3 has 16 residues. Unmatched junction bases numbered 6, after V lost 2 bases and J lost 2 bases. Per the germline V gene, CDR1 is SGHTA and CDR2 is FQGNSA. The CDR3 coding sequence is TGTGCCAGCAGCTTATCAAGCGGGAGGGGGACCTACGAGCAGTACTTC. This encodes CASSLSSGRGTYEQYF.

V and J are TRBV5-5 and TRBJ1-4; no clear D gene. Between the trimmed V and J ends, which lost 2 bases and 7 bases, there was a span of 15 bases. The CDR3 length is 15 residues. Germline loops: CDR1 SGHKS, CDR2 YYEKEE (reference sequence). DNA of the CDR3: TGTGCCAGCAGCTTTACTACGTTCTTTCGTGAAAAACTGTTTTTT. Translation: CASSFTTFFREKLFF.

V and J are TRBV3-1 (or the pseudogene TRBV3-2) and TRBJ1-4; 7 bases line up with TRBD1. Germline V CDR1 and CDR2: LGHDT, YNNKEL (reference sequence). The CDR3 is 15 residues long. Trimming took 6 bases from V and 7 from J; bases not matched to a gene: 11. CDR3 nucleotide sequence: TGTGCCAGCAGTCCAAGCGACAGGGCAGGTGAAAAACTGTTTTTT. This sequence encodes CASSPSDRAGEKLFF.

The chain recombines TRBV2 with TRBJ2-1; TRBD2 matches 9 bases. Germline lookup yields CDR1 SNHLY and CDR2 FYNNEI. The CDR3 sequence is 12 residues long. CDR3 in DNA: TGTGGTAGCGGGAGCTCCTACAATGAGCAGTTCTTC. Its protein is CGSGSSYNEQFF.

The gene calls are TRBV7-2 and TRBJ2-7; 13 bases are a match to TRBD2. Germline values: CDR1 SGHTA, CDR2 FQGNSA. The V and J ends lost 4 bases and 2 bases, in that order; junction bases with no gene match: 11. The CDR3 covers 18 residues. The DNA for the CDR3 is TGTGCCAGCAGCTGGAGTACAGGACTAGCGGGGGTCCCCTACGAGCAGTACTTC. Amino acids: CASSWSTGLAGVPYEQYF.

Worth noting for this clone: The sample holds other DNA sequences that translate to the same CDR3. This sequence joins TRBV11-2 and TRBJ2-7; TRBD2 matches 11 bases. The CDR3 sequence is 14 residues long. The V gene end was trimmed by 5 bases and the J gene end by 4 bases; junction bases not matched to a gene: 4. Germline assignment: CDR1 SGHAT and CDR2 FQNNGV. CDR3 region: CASSLGLADYEQYF. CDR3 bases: TGTGCCAGCAGCCTGGGACTAGCGGATTACGAGCAGTACTTC.

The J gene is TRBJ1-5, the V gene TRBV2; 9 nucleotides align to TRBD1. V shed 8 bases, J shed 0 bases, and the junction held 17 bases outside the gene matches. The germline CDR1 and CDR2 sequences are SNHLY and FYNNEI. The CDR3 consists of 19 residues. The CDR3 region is CASGLLTGTGFYSNQPQHF. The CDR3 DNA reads TGTGCCAGCGGCTTACTCACCGGGACAGGGTTCTATAGCAATCAGCCCCAGCATTTT.

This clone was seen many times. CDR3 sequence: CASSGDSGGYEQYF. The CDR3 bases are TGTGCCAGCAGCGGTGACTCCGGGGGGTACGAGCAGTACTTC. V usage is TRBV27 and J usage is TRBJ2-7, with 7 bases lining up with TRBD2. After removal of 6 bases from V and 4 bases from J, the junction contained 9 bases not matched to a gene. CDR3 length: 14 residues. The germline CDR1 and CDR2 sequences are MNHEY and SMNVEV (reference sequence).

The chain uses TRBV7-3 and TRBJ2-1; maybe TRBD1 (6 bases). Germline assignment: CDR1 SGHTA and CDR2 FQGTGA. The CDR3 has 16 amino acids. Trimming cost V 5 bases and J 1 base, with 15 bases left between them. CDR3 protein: CASSRTVQRSYNEQFF. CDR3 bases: TGTGCCAGCAGCCGGACAGTTCAGAGGTCCTACAATGAGCAGTTCTTC.

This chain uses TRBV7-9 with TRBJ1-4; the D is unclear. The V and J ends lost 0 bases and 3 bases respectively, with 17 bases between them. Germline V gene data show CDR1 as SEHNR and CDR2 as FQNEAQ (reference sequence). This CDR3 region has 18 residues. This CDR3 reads CASSLARGSIDANEKLFF. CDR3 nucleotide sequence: TGTGCCAGCAGCTTAGCCCGGGGTTCGATTGATGCTAATGAAAAACTGTTTTTT.

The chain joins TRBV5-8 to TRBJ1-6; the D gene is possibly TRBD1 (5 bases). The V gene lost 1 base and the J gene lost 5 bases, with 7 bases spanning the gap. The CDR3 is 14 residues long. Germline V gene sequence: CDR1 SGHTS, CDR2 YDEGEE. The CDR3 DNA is TGTGCCAGCAGCTTGCGGGGGAATAATTCACCCCTCCACTTT. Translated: CASSLRGNNSPLHF.

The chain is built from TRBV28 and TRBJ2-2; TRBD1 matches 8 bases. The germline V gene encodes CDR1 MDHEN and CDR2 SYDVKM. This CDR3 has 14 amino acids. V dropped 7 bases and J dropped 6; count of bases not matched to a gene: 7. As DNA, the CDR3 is TGTGCCAGCACCGTGGGACAGGTTGCCGGGGAGCTGTTTTTT. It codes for CASTVGQVAGELFF.

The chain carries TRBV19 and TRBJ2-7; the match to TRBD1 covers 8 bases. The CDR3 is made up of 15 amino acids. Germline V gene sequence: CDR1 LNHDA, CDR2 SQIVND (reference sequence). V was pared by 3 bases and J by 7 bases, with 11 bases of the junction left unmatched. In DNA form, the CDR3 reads TGTGCCAGTAGTATTGGGAACAGGGGGGCTGAAGAGCAGTACTTC. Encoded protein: CASSIGNRGAEEQYF. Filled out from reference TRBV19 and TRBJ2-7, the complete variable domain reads DGGITQSPKYLFRKEGQNVTLSCEQNLNHDAMYWYRQDPGQGLRLIYYSQIVNDFQKGDIAEGYSVSREKKESFPLTVTSAQKNPTAFYLCASSIGNRGAEEQYFGPGTRLTVT.

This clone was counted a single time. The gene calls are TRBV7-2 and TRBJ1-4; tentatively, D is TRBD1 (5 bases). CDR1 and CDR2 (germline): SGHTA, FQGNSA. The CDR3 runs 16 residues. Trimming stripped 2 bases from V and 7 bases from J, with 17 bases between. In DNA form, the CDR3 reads TGTGCCAGCAGCTTAAATGGAGGGGAACTTCGTGAAAAACTGTTTTTT. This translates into CASSLNGGELREKLFF. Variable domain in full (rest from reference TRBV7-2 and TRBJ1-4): GAGVSQSPSNKVTEKGKDVELRCDPISGHTALYWYRQSLGQGLEFLIYFQGNSAPDKSGLPSDRFSAERTGGSVSTLTIQRTQQEDSAVYLCASSLNGGELREKLFFGSGTQLSVL.

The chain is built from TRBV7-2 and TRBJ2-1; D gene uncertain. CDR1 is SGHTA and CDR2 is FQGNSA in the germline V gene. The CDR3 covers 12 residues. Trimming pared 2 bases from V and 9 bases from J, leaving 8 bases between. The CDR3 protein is CASSLTNGEQFF. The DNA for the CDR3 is TGTGCCAGCAGCTTAACTAACGGTGAGCAGTTCTTC.

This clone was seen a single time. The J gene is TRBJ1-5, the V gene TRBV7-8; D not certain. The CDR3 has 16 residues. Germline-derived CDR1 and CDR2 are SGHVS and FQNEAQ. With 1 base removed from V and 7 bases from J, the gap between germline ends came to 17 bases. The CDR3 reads CASSLVRIGGSQPQHF. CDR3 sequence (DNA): TGTGCCAGCAGCTTAGTTCGGATAGGAGGGTCGCAGCCCCAGCATTTT.

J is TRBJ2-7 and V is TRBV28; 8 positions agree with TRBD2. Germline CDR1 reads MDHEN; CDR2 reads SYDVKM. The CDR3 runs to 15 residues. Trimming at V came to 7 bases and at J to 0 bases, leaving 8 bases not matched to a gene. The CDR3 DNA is TGTGCCAGCAACGTAGCGGGGACCATCTCCTACGAGCAGTACTTC. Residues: CASNVAGTISYEQYF.

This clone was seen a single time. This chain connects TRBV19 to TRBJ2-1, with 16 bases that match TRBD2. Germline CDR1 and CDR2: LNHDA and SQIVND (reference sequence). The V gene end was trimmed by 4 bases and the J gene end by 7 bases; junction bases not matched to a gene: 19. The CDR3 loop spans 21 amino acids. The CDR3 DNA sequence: TGTGCCAGTAGTAATAGGGGTACCGGGACTAGCGGGAGGGCCGGTAGAAATGAGCAGTTCTTC. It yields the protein CASSNRGTGTSGRAGRNEQFF.

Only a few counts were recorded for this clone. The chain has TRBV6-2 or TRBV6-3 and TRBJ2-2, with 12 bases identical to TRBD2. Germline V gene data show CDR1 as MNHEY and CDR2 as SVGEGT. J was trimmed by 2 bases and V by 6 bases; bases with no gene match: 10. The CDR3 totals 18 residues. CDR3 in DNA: TGTGCCAGCAGCCGAGACCGACTAGCGGGAGTCAACACCGGGGAGCTGTTTTTT. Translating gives CASSRDRLAGVNTGELFF.

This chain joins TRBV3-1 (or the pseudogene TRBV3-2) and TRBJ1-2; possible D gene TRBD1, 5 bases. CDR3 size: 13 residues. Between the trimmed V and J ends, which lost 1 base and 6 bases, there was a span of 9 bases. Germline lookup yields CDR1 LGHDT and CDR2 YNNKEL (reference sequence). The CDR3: CASSQGRVDGYTF. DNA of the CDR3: TGTGCCAGCAGCCAAGGCAGGGTCGATGGCTACACCTTC.